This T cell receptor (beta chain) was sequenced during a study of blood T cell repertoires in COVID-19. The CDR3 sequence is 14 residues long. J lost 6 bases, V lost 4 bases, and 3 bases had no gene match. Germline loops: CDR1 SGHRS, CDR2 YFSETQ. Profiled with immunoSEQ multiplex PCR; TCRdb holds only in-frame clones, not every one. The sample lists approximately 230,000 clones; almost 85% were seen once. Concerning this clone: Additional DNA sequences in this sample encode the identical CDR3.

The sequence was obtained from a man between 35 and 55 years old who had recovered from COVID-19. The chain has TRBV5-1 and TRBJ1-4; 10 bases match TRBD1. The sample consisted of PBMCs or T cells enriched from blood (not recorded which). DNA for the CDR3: TGCGCCAGCAGCGCGGGGACAGGGGATGAAAAACTGTTTTTT. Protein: CASSAGTGDEKLFF.